A selection of T cell receptor beta chains follows, all from one sample in a study of identical twins. MiXCR, run by TCRdb on the 5' RACE reads, gives a single entry per CDR3 protein. The sample consists of about 220,000 distinct CDR3 sequences, less than 8% of them appearing once. The sample was also reused in another study, on yellow fever vaccine responses in identical twins.

The sample comprised memory (CD45RO+) T cells sorted from blood. These receptors came from a woman between 18 and 30 years old in good health. CDR3s include the opening cysteine and the closing phenylalanine or tryptophan. The D gene is left open where the match is weak. Not every row has a clone size; where given, it reads once, few, many or a size class.

TRBD1	TRBV27	TRBJ1-1	many	CASRLSGGGTEAFF	TGTGCCAGCAGATTATCAGGGGGCGGCACTGAAGCTTTCTTT
-	TRBV3-1	TRBJ1-2	-	CASSHSLREASYGYTF	TGTGCCAGCAGCCACAGCCTACGCGAGGCCTCCTATGGCTACACCTTC
-	TRBV28	TRBJ1-5	many	CASSQQGVRVGNQPQHF	TGTGCCAGCAGCCAACAAGGGGTAAGGGTTGGGAATCAGCCCCAGCATTTT
TRBD2	TRBV9	TRBJ2-2	-	CASSVSPGLAGFSGELFF	TGTGCCAGCAGCGTATCGCCGGGACTAGCGGGATTCTCCGGGGAGCTGTTTTTT
-	TRBV28	TRBJ1-2	many	CASSLGQGYGYTF	TGTGCCAGCAGTTTAGGGCAGGGCTATGGCTACACCTTC
TRBD1	TRBV28	TRBJ2-1	few	CASSLPGTGKINEQFF	TGTGCCAGCAGTTTGCCCGGGACAGGCAAGATCAATGAGCAGTTCTTC
TRBD1	TRBV12-3/TRBV12-4	TRBJ1-2	many	CASKADRGRSEFGYTF	TGTGCCAGCAAAGCGGACAGGGGGCGGTCTGAGTTTGGCTACACCTTC
-	TRBV4-3	TRBJ1-6	few	CASSQDGQASSYNSPLHF	TGCGCCAGCAGCCAAGATGGGCAGGCGAGCTCCTATAATTCACCCCTCCACTTT
TRBD2	TRBV7-2	TRBJ2-1	-	CASSLAGTGGSAIYEQFF	TGTGCCAGCAGCTTAGCAGGAACCGGCGGGAGTGCAATCTATGAGCAGTTCTTC
TRBD1	TRBV6-5	TRBJ2-1	many	CASSYGTGVFDEQFF	TGTGCCAGCAGTTACGGGACAGGGGTGTTCGATGAGCAGTTCTTC
TRBD1	TRBV6-5	TRBJ2-7	-	CASSSVRVQGALSYEQYF	TGTGCCAGCAGTTCCGTAAGGGTCCAGGGGGCTCTATCCTACGAGCAGTACTTC
TRBD2	TRBV4-2	TRBJ2-3	-	CASSQGRGGDTQYF	TGTGCCAGCAGCCAAGGCCGCGGGGGGGATACGCAGTATTTT
TRBD1	TRBV28	TRBJ1-5	-	CASSRDRDQPQHF	TGTGCCAGCAGCCGGGACAGGGATCAGCCCCAGCATTTT
TRBD2	TRBV2	TRBJ2-7	-	CASSESGSEYEQYF	TGTGCCAGCAGTGAAAGCGGGAGTGAATACGAGCAGTACTTC
-	TRBV12-3/TRBV12-4	TRBJ1-2	many	CASSLGVEPNYGYTF	TGTGCCAGCAGCCTGGGGGTAGAGCCTAACTATGGCTACACCTTC
TRBD2	TRBV20-1	TRBJ2-7	few	CSAPGGLLGGYEQYF	TGCAGTGCCCCCGGGGGGTTGCTGGGGGGGTACGAGCAGTACTTC
TRBD2	TRBV20-1	TRBJ2-3	few	CSAPSLTSGRTDTQYF	TGCAGTGCCCCTTCCCTGACTAGCGGGAGAACAGATACGCAGTATTTT
TRBD2	TRBV5-6	TRBJ2-1	few	CASSLAGQSGYNEQFF	TGTGCCAGCAGCCTAGCGGGACAATCGGGCTACAATGAGCAGTTCTTC
-	TRBV6-2/TRBV6-3	TRBJ2-5	-	CASSYHRGGETQYF	TGTGCCAGCAGTTACCACAGGGGAGGGGAGACCCAGTACTTC